This TCR beta chain is from a study of blood T cell repertoires in COVID-19. Study-wide background: Sources were T cells, B-cell-depleted T cells, or PBMCs; the material itself was cDNA or gDNA.

Trimming removed 1 base from V and 0 bases from J, with 10 bases in between. This CDR3 has 15 amino acids. Germline CDR1 and CDR2: LNHNV and YYDKDF (reference sequence). Per the original data handling: Amplification of reference gene primers was used by the study to estimate nucleated cell counts. Generated by immunoSEQ multiplex PCR, the TCRdb table keeps only in-frame clones and is missing some. That table supplies the V and J calls and clone size; D and trimming were determined from the DNA. The sample shows under 250,000 clones, 84% of them seen only once. The study recruited people aged roughly 18 to 89 years across some 23 US areas. Cohort allocation depended upon clinical history that participants reported. This clone was seen a single time.

This chain joins TRBV15 and TRBJ2-7, with D perhaps matching TRBD1 (6 bases). The sequencing input was PBMCs or T cells enriched from blood (not recorded which). This TCR was recovered from a man aged 60-69 years who had recovered from COVID-19. The DNA of the CDR3 is TGTGCCACCAGCAGAGGAGGGACACCCTCCTACGAGCAGTACTTC. It specifies CATSRGGTPSYEQYF.